One and the same sample provided the 16 T cell receptor beta chains below, sequenced in a study of PD-L1 blockade in urothelial cancer. Generated by immunoSEQ multiplex PCR, the TCRdb table keeps only in-frame clones and is missing some. The table shows roughly 38,000 clones, with 75% to 85% occurring only once. Time point defined: pretreatment peripheral blood. Sequenced here: PBMCs, sampled around atezolizumab (anti-PD-L1) treatment. All receptors derive from a man aged 55 to 70 with urothelial cancer.

The V and J genes are TRBV10-3 and TRBJ1-1; D is uncertain. V was shortened by 6 bases and J by 1 base, with 15 bases between the two germline ends. Per the germline V gene, CDR1 is ENHRY and CDR2 is SYGVKD. The CDR3 is made up of 15 amino acids. As DNA, the CDR3 is TGTGCCATCAGCGCGTCACGAGATCCGAACACTGAAGCTTTCTTT. This codes for CAISASRDPNTEAFF.

V and J are TRBV5-1 and TRBJ1-5; D is unclear. This CDR3 comprises 13 residues. From germline, CDR1 is SGHRS and CDR2 YFSETQ. V lost 5 bases and J lost 0, with 6 bases in between. For the CDR3, the DNA is TGCGCCAGCAGGCGGGGTAGCAATCAGCCCCAGCATTTT. It is translated as CASRRGSNQPQHF.

This clone was detected once. This chain links TRBV27 with TRBJ2-3, with a possible D match to TRBD1 (6 bases). The V end lost 5 bases, the J end lost 3 bases, and 24 bases lay between the germline ends. CDR3 size: 18 residues. The germline V gene encodes CDR1 MNHEY and CDR2 SMNVEV (reference sequence). The CDR3 is CASSTLVGVGTRTDTQYF. CDR3 coding DNA: TGTGCCAGCAGTACGCTTGTCGGGGTTGGGACACGAACAGATACGCAGTATTTT.

This clone appeared a few times. V is TRBV5-4 and J is TRBJ1-2; tentatively, D is TRBD1 (6 bases). Germline V lookup: CDR1 SGHNT, CDR2 YYREEE (reference sequence). Trimming took 4 bases from V and 5 from J, leaving 9 bases between them. The CDR3 consists of 12 residues. CDR3 nucleotides: TGTGCCAGCAGCAGAGACAGGTATGGCTACACCTTC. Translating it yields CASSRDRYGYTF.

J is TRBJ1-4 and V is TRBV11-1; unclear D gene. V was shortened by 5 bases and J by 7 bases, with 14 bases between the two germline ends. Germline CDR1 and CDR2: SGHAT and FQDESV (reference sequence). CDR3 length: 14 residues. The CDR3 sequence is CASSAAGLFEKLFF. For the CDR3, the DNA is TGTGCCAGCAGCGCCGCCGGACTGTTTGAAAAACTGTTTTTT.

V is TRBV4-2 and J is TRBJ2-1; 10 nucleotides line up with TRBD2. The CDR3 has 14 amino acids. V lost 4 bases and J lost 4; bases outside the gene matches: 1. The germline V gene has CDR1 LGHNA and CDR2 YNFKEQ. As DNA, the CDR3 is TGTGCCAGCAGCCGGACTAGCGGATACAATGAGCAGTTCTTC. Protein: CASSRTSGYNEQFF.

This CDR3 is CASSPSTSSYNEQFF. The CDR3, as DNA: TGTGCCAGCTCTCCCTCGACTAGCTCCTACAATGAGCAGTTCTTC. The chain couples TRBV18 to TRBJ2-1; TRBD2 might be the D (6 bases). With 6 bases removed from V and 0 bases from J, the gap between germline ends came to 12 bases. The germline V gene encodes CDR1 KGHSH and CDR2 LQKENI. The CDR3 has 15 residues. Drawing the rest from reference TRBV18 and TRBJ2-1, the complete variable domain is NAGVMQNPRHLVRRRGQEARLRCSPMKGHSHVYWYRQLPEEGLKFMVYLQKENIIDESGMPKERFSAEFPKEGPSILRIQQVVRGDSAAYFCASSPSTSSYNEQFFGPGTRLTVL.

The V and J genes are TRBV28 and TRBJ1-4; D ambiguous. The V end lost 5 bases, the J end lost 4 bases, and 17 bases lay between the germline ends. CDR1 is MDHEN and CDR2 is SYDVKM in the germline V gene. The CDR3 is 16 amino acids. The CDR3 DNA reads TGTGCCAGCAGTCCCTCATGGCCGCTAGTTAATGAAAAACTGTTTTTT. This codes for CASSPSWPLVNEKLFF.

This clone came up a few times. The J gene is TRBJ1-4, the V gene TRBV6-1, with TRBD1 matching 8 bases. Germline CDR1 reads MNHNS; CDR2 reads SASEGT. The CDR3 has 12 residues. Trimming at V came to 4 bases and at J to 11 bases, leaving 3 bases not matched to a gene. The CDR3 sequence: CASSGGQAKLFF. The CDR3, as DNA: TGTGCCAGCAGTGGGGGACAGGCCAAACTGTTTTTT.

The chain is built from TRBV19 and TRBJ2-7; 8 bases are shared with TRBD1. J gave up 4 bases and V 5 bases, and 13 bases lay outside the gene matches. Per germline, CDR1 LNHDA and CDR2 SQIVND (reference sequence). CDR3 length: 16 residues. The CDR3 DNA follows: TGTGCCAGTAGTGCCGACAGGGGAAGATCCCGTTACGAGCAGTACTTC. Amino acids: CASSADRGRSRYEQYF. Supplemented by reference TRBV19 and TRBJ2-7, the full variable domain reads DGGITQSPKYLFRKEGQNVTLSCEQNLNHDAMYWYRQDPGQGLRLIYYSQIVNDFQKGDIAEGYSVSREKKESFPLTVTSAQKNPTAFYLCASSADRGRSRYEQYFGPGTRLTVT.

In its sample, this clone was seen once. The rearrangement joins TRBV6-5 to TRBJ1-1; TRBD1 might be the D (5 bases). Between the trimmed V and J ends, which lost 2 bases and 5 bases, there was a span of 9 bases. CDR1 is MNHEY and CDR2 is SVGAGI in the germline V gene. This CDR3 spans 13 amino acids. CDR3 protein: CASSYRGGTEAFF. The DNA for the CDR3 is TGTGCCAGCAGTTACCGGGGGGGGACTGAAGCTTTCTTT.

In nucleotides, the CDR3 is TGCGCCAGCAGCTTCGGAGGGATGGGAGATACGCAGTATTTT. This translates into CASSFGGMGDTQYF. The rearrangement uses TRBV5-1 and TRBJ2-3; possibly TRBD2 for D (6 bases). Germline CDR1 is SGHRS and CDR2 is YFSETQ. The CDR3 covers 14 residues. V gave up 2 bases and J gave up 5 bases, with 12 bases separating them. The whole variable domain, filled in from reference TRBV5-1 and TRBJ2-3, reads KAGVTQTPRYLIKTRGQQVTLSCSPISGHRSVSWYQQTPGQGLQFLFEYFSETQRNKGNFPGRFSGRQFSNSRSEMNVSTLELGDSALYLCASSFGGMGDTQYFGPGTRLTVL.

This clone was seen only a few times. The chain employs TRBV6-5 and TRBJ1-6; no clear D gene. Per germline, CDR1 MNHEY and CDR2 SVGAGI. This CDR3 has 14 amino acids. Trimming stripped 7 bases from V and 8 bases from J, with 15 bases between. In DNA form, the CDR3 reads TGTGCCAGCACCGTAAGGTCCCGGGATTCACCCCTCCACTTT. Translating gives CASTVRSRDSPLHF.

V usage is TRBV25-1 and J usage is TRBJ1-1; tentatively, D is TRBD1 (6 bases). With 8 bases removed from V and 3 bases from J, the gap between germline ends came to 13 bases. This CDR3 region has 13 residues. CDR1 and CDR2 from the germline V gene are MGHDK and SYGVNS. Here the CDR3 DNA reads TGTGCCAGCCGCACAACAGGGTACACTGAAGCTTTCTTT. It codes for CASRTTGYTEAFF.

The chain is built from TRBV25-1 and TRBJ2-7; maybe TRBD1 (6 bases). CDR1 is MGHDK and CDR2 is SYGVNS in the germline V gene. Trimming pared 2 bases from V and 0 bases from J, leaving 11 bases between. The CDR3 length is 15 residues. CDR3 sequence (DNA): TGTGCCAGCAGTGAAGGAACAGGGAGCTCCTACGAGCAGTACTTC. Its protein is CASSEGTGSSYEQYF.

The count of this clone is one. The chain couples TRBV6-1 to TRBJ2-7; 10 bases match TRBD1. This CDR3 is 14 amino acids long. Germline lookup yields CDR1 MNHNS and CDR2 SASEGT. J lost 6 bases, V lost 6 bases, and 8 bases had no gene match. The DNA for the CDR3 is TGTGCCAGCAGGGTGGGGACAGGGGTGGCCGAGCAGTACTTC. This codes for CASRVGTGVAEQYF.